What follows are 12 T cell receptor beta chains derived from one specimen sequenced in a study of control samples from healthy donors and cancer patients. TCRdb's table, derived via immunoSEQ multiplex PCR, lists solely in-frame clones and lacks some. The repertoire holds some 120,000 clones, with more than 75% as singletons. Sequenced: blood. Receptors originate from an older woman in good health.

V usage is TRBV18 and J usage is TRBJ1-1; D may be TRBD1 (6 bases). Trimming pared 4 bases from V and 6 bases from J, leaving 12 bases between. The CDR3 is 13 amino acids. The germline gives CDR1 KGHSH, CDR2 LQKENI. The CDR3 sequence is CASSQGEGAEAFF. CDR3 in DNA: TGTGCCAGCTCACAAGGGGAGGGGGCTGAAGCTTTCTTT.

Regarding this clone: Other DNA sequences in this specimen translate into the identical CDR3. The V and J genes are TRBV9 and TRBJ1-4; perhaps TRBD1 as D (6 bases). The CDR3 is 14 amino acids. V gave up 3 bases and J gave up 1 base, with 7 bases separating them. Per the germline V gene, CDR1 is SGDLS and CDR2 is YYNGEE. The CDR3: CASSAGVTNEKLFF. As DNA, the CDR3 is TGTGCCAGCAGCGCAGGGGTAACTAATGAAAAACTGTTTTTT.

Only a few counts were recorded for this clone. The rearrangement uses TRBV4-1 and TRBJ1-3; D call uncertain. There are 14 residues in the CDR3. V was pared by 4 bases and J by 0 bases, with 7 bases between. Looked up from germline, CDR1 is MGHRA and CDR2 is YSYEKL. The DNA for the CDR3 is TGCGCCAGCAGCCGAGGAGTCTCTGGAAACACCATATATTTT. The encoded protein is CASSRGVSGNTIYF.

The V call is TRBV19, the J call TRBJ1-1; possible D gene TRBD1, 5 bases. V lost 8 bases to trimming and J lost 12 bases, with 16 bases between them. Germline V gives CDR1 LNHDA, CDR2 SQIVND (reference sequence). The CDR3 is 11 amino acids. The CDR3 DNA reads as TGTGCCAGTGTCGTCAGGGCTGAGCCTTTCTTT. Residues: CASVVRAEPFF.

The chain recombines TRBV7-9 with TRBJ1-3, with D unclear. The CDR3 is 13 amino acids. In germline, CDR1 is SEHNR, CDR2 FQNEAQ (reference sequence). The V gene lost 2 bases and the J gene lost 0 bases, with 2 bases spanning the gap. CDR3 sequence: CASSLYSGNTIYF. The CDR3 region has the DNA TGTGCCAGCAGCTTATACTCTGGAAACACCATATATTTT.

The chain employs TRBV6-5 and TRBJ1-1; D remains ambiguous. The V gene's germline CDR1 is MNHEY and CDR2 SVGAGI. The CDR3 has 15 residues. V was pared by 6 bases and J by 0 bases, with 14 bases between. CDR3 sequence (DNA): TGTGCCAGCAGGTATGGGGTGGCCTTGAACACTGAAGCTTTCTTT. It specifies CASRYGVALNTEAFF.

This clone was recorded once. This rearrangement joins TRBV10-3 to TRBJ2-3; 7 positions match TRBD2. Trimming at V came to 10 bases and at J to 2 bases, leaving 12 bases not matched to a gene. Germline CDR1 and CDR2: ENHRY and SYGVKD. CDR3 size: 15 residues. The CDR3 here is CATGPGRGDTDTQYF. For the CDR3, the DNA is TGTGCCACGGGGCCGGGACGGGGGGACACAGATACGCAGTATTTT.

The chain has TRBV13 and TRBJ2-7; D unclear. The CDR3 is 14 residues long. V gave up 3 bases and J gave up 4 bases, with 13 bases separating them. Germline V lookup: CDR1 PRHDT, CDR2 FYEKMQ (reference sequence). The DNA for the CDR3 is TGTGCCAGCAGCTTGAGGAGAGCCAATTACGAGCAGTACTTC. Translation gives CASSLRRANYEQYF.

This clone is a singleton in its sample. The chain joins TRBV12-5 to TRBJ1-1; D not certain. CDR3 length: 15 residues. V gave up 2 bases and J gave up 1 base, with 11 bases separating them. CDR1 is LGHNT, CDR2 FRNRAP, per germline. The CDR3 DNA reads as TGTGCTAGTGGTTTGAGTGCGGGCCCGAACACTGAAGCTTTCTTT. The encoded protein is CASGLSAGPNTEAFF.

The CDR3 region is CASSEKDIQYF. The CDR3 DNA reads TGTGCCAGCAGCGAAAAGGACATTCAGTACTTC. The genes are TRBV2 and TRBJ2-4; D ambiguous. There are 11 residues in the CDR3. Germline CDR1 and CDR2: SNHLY and FYNNEI. The V gene lost 6 bases and the J gene lost 8 bases, with 8 bases spanning the gap.

V usage is TRBV6-5 and J usage is TRBJ1-4, with 10 bases identical to TRBD1. CDR1 and CDR2 from the germline V gene are MNHEY and SVGAGI. V gave up 4 bases and J gave up 9 bases; unmatched junction bases: 5. CDR3 size: 14 residues. CDR3 nucleotides: TGTGCCAGCAGTTTACGACAGGGGGCCAAAAAACTGTTTTTT. It encodes CASSLRQGAKKLFF.

The chain is built from TRBV28 and TRBJ2-7; D call uncertain. Germline-derived CDR1 and CDR2 are MDHEN and SYDVKM. The CDR3 extends over 13 amino acids. The V end lost 3 bases, the J end lost 2 bases, and 8 bases lay between the germline ends. DNA of the CDR3: TGTGCCAGCAGTTTGCCAGCTCCCTACGAGCAGTACTTC. It is translated as CASSLPAPYEQYF.